A single sample is the source of the 11 T cell receptor beta chains below, sequenced in a study of sequential checkpoint blockade in melanoma. Libraries were prepared by immunoSEQ multiplex PCR; TCRdb keeps only in-frame clonotypes and omits some of them. This sample has 13,000 or so clones, with roughly 21% found just once. Documented treatment: randomized to nivolumab then ipilimumab (arm A) or the reverse (arm B). Sequencing was performed on tumor tissue (inferred from file names), taken from a patient given nivolumab and ipilimumab in sequence. The receptor source for this set is a human donor with melanoma.

A few counts support this clone. The rearrangement links TRBV6-8 to TRBJ2-5, with D possibly being TRBD1 (8 bases). The germline V gene encodes CDR1 MNHGY and CDR2 SAAAGT. The V gene lost 2 bases and the J gene lost 5 bases, with 27 bases spanning the gap. This CDR3 is 19 amino acids long. The CDR3 loop is CASSYGRATGAPVLETQYF. The CDR3 bases are TGTGCCAGCAGTTACGGGAGGGCGACAGGGGCCCCAGTGTTGGAGACCCAGTACTTC.

This clone has a count of ten or more. This rearrangement joins TRBV11-3 to TRBJ2-7, with D unresolved. CDR1 and CDR2 from the germline V gene are SGHNT and YENEEA. V shed 3 bases and J shed 2 bases, with 11 bases lying between them. This CDR3 has 14 amino acids. The CDR3 loop reads CASSLASSPYEQYF. In DNA, the CDR3 is TGTGCCAGCAGCTTGGCCAGCAGTCCCTACGAGCAGTACTTC.

This clone was detected a few times. The chain employs TRBV11-3 and TRBJ1-2; D perhaps matches TRBD1 (6 bases). Trimming removed 5 bases at V and 6 bases at J, with 19 bases between. The CDR3 has 15 amino acids. Germline V gene sequence: CDR1 SGHNT, CDR2 YENEEA. The CDR3 DNA reads TGTGCCAGCAGCACCGGGGGGGCCGGAAGACATGGCTACACCTTC. It specifies CASSTGGAGRHGYTF.

This clone showed up just a few times. The chain couples TRBV18 to TRBJ1-2; 8 nucleotides match TRBD1. The J segment lost 2 bases and the V segment lost 5 bases, leaving 7 bases of the junction unmatched. Germline loops: CDR1 KGHSH, CDR2 LQKENI. This CDR3 region has 15 residues. CDR3 sequence: CASSTTQGGNYGYTF. The CDR3 nucleotides are TGTGCCAGCTCAACTACACAGGGGGGAAACTATGGCTACACCTTC.

This clone was found a few times. The rearrangement links TRBV28 to TRBJ1-4; weak D call: TRBD1 (5 bases). Germline V gene sequence: CDR1 MDHEN, CDR2 SYDVKM. This CDR3 is 15 amino acids long. V was pared by 6 bases and J by 8 bases, with 19 bases between. The CDR3 loop reads CASRGAGPVPEKLFF. Written as DNA, the CDR3 is TGTGCCAGCAGAGGGGCGGGTCCCGTACCCGAAAAACTGTTTTTT.

This clone was counted once. The rearrangement joins TRBV5-1 to TRBJ2-5; a possible D gene is TRBD2 (6 bases). The CDR3 contains 15 residues. The germline V gene encodes CDR1 SGHRS and CDR2 YFSETQ. The V end was cut by 3 bases, the J end by 7 bases, with 19 bases between. CDR3 bases: TGCGCCAGCAGCTCCCGTGGAGGGGTGACGGGGACCCAGTACTTC. Its protein is CASSSRGGVTGTQYF.

There are a few counts of this clone. The chain uses TRBV9 and TRBJ1-1; no clear D gene. V was pared by 5 bases and J by 5 bases, with 13 bases between. Germline loops: CDR1 SGDLS, CDR2 YYNGEE. There are 13 residues in the CDR3. This chain's CDR3 is CASSEAAVTEAFF. CDR3 nucleotide sequence: TGTGCCAGCAGTGAGGCTGCGGTAACTGAAGCTTTCTTT.

This clone was counted at least ten times. This sequence joins TRBV23-1 and TRBJ1-2; 7 positions agree with TRBD1. TRBV23-1 is reported as an ORF; its role is uncertain. The V gene end was trimmed by 6 bases and the J gene end by 5 bases; junction bases not matched to a gene: 15. The CDR3 length is 16 residues. The CDR3 coding sequence is TGCGCCAGCAGCCAAGACACCAGGGGGAACAGATATGGCTACACCTTC. It translates to CASSQDTRGNRYGYTF.

In its sample, this clone is medium-sized. This chain connects TRBV11-3 to TRBJ1-3; D unclear. The CDR3 is 14 amino acids. V gave up 3 bases and J gave up 0 bases, with 6 bases separating them. CDR1 and CDR2 (germline): SGHNT, YENEEA. CDR3 bases: TGTGCCAGCAGCTTGGGTATCTCTGGAAACACCATATATTTT. As protein: CASSLGISGNTIYF.

Note on this clone: This likely comes from a read error, as the CDR3 has no conserved phenylalanine or tryptophan at its end. The DNA is left out, because the CDR3 cannot be placed on it with certainty; the CDR3 is given as TCRdb lists it. The J gene is TRBJ1-2, the V gene TRBV10-2. The CDR3 extends over 12 residues, inclusive of both ends. In germline, CDR1 is WSHSY, CDR2 SAAADI. The CDR3: CASSESPGPKAI.

This rearrangement joins TRBV19 to TRBJ1-3; D is undetermined. V was clipped by 5 bases and J by 0 bases, with 14 bases between them. This CDR3 has 16 residues. Germline CDR1 reads LNHDA; CDR2 reads SQIVND (reference sequence). This CDR3 is CASSSTADFSGNTIYF. The CDR3, as DNA: TGTGCCAGTAGTTCAACTGCGGATTTCTCTGGAAACACCATATATTTT.